These 6 T cell receptor beta chains originate from one sample sequenced in a study of T cells in Graves' hyperthyroidism and ophthalmopathy. TCR beta CDR3 regions were amplified from RNA transcripts. The primer set for the first-round RT-PCR of the TCR CDR3 was HTBI. One entry per CDR3 protein, called by TCRdb with MiXCR from the multiplex PCR reads. The table includes 400,000 or so distinct CDR3 sequences, more than 12% detected once. Material for sequencing was blood. All receptors come from a man between 50 and 59 years old with Graves' ophthalmopathy.

The sample holds a few counts of this clonotype. The chain is built from TRBV9 and TRBJ1-1, with 12 bases aligning to TRBD1. The V and J ends lost 3 bases and 5 bases, in that order; junction bases with no gene match: 8. Germline CDR1 is SGDLS and CDR2 is YYNGEE. The CDR3 loop spans 16 amino acids. The CDR3 DNA sequence: TGTGCCAGCAGCGCCCCGGGACAGGGGGCTTATACTGAAGCTTTCTTT. Amino acids: CASSAPGQGAYTEAFF.

At least ten counts were recorded for this clonotype. The gene calls are TRBV3-1 and TRBJ1-2, with D unresolved. CDR3 size: 11 residues. V lost 6 bases to trimming and J lost 5 bases, with 7 bases between them. CDR1 LGHDT and CDR2 YNNKEL come from the germline V gene (reference sequence). CDR3: CASSQEYGYTF. For the CDR3, the DNA is TGTGCCAGCAGTCAGGAGTATGGCTACACCTTC.

This clonotype was recorded many times. The chain uses TRBV10-3 and TRBJ1-1; D ambiguous. This CDR3 region has 13 residues. Trimming took 4 bases from V and 5 from J, leaving 11 bases between them. Germline values: CDR1 ENHRY, CDR2 SYGVKD. The CDR3 reads CAISGKGKTEAFF. CDR3 nucleotides: TGTGCCATCAGTGGTAAGGGTAAGACTGAAGCTTTCTTT.

This clonotype was seen ten or more times. This sequence joins TRBV18 and TRBJ2-3; 14 bases match TRBD2. CDR3 length equals 17 residues. Unmatched junction bases numbered 7, after V lost 5 bases and J lost 3 bases. The germline V gene encodes CDR1 KGHSH and CDR2 LQKENI. CDR3 coding DNA: TGTGCCAGCTCATCCGGGACTAGCGGGAGCGGGACAGATACGCAGTATTTT. It specifies CASSSGTSGSGTDTQYF.

This clonotype was seen repeatedly, ten times or more. The V and J genes are TRBV10-2 and TRBJ2-7, with 8 bases aligning to TRBD2. Germline values: CDR1 WSHSY, CDR2 SAAADI. V shed 3 bases and J 3 bases; nucleotides not matched to a gene: 1. This CDR3 has 13 residues. The CDR3 nucleotides read TGCGCCAGCAGTGACCGGGAGGGCTACGAGCAGTACTTC. Its protein product is CASSDREGYEQYF.

The chain is built from TRBV4-1 and TRBJ2-7, with D unresolved. Germline V gene sequence: CDR1 MGHRA, CDR2 YSYEKL. Trimming removed 3 bases at V and 2 bases at J, with 11 bases between. The CDR3 spans 14 residues. CDR3 nucleotides: TGCGCCAGCAGCCAGATCGACGGTACCTACGAGCAGTACTTC. Translation: CASSQIDGTYEQYF.